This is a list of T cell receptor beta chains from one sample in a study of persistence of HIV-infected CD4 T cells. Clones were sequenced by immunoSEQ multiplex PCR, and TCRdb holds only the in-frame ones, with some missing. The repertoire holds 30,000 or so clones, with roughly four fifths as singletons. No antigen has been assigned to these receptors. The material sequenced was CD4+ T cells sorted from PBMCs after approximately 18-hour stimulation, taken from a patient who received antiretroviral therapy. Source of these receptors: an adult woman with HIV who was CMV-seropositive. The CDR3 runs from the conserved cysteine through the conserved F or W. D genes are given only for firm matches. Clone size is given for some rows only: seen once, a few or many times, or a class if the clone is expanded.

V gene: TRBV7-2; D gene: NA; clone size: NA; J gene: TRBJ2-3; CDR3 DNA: TGTGCCAGCAGCCCACCTCTTCCGGGTGCTGGGGGAACGCAGTATTTT; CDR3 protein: CASSPPLPGAGGTQYF
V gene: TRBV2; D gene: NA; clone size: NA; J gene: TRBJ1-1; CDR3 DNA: TGTGCCAGCAGTCTCAGGGTGAACACTGAAGCTTTCTTT; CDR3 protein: CASSLRVNTEAFF
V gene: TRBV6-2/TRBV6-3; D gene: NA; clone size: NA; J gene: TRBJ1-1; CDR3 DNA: TGTGCCAGCAGTACCGAGCAGGGCAAGGTCACTGAAGCTTTCTTT; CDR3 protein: CASSTEQGKVTEAFF
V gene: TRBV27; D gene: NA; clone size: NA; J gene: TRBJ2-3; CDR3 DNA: TGTGCCAGCAGGCTTGGACAGTTCACAGATACGCAGTATTTT; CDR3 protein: CASRLGQFTDTQYF
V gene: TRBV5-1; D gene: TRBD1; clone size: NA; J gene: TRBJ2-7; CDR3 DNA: TGCGCCAGCAGCCCCCAAGGACAGGGAGTCTACGAGCAGTACTTC; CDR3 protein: CASSPQGQGVYEQYF
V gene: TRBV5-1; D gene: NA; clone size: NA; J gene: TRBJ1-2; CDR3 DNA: TGCGCCAGCAGCTTCAAGACAGGAAACTCTAACTATGGCTACACCTTC; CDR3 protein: CASSFKTGNSNYGYTF
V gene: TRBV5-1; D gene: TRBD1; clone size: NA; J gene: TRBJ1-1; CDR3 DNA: TGCGCCAGCAGCTCAATAACCCAGGGGGCGGCTTTCTTT; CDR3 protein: CASSSITQGAAFF
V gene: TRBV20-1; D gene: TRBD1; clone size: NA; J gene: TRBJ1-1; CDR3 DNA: TGCAGTGCTAGAAAAACAGGGGGAGCTTTCTTT; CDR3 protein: CSARKTGGAFF
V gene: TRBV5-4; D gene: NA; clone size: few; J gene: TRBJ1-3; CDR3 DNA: TGTGCCAGCAGCTTGGACGCAGGCTCTGGAAACACCATATATTTT; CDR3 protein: CASSLDAGSGNTIYF
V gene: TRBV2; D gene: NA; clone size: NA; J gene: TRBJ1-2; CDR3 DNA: TGTGCCAGCAGGGCCGCAGGGCGTAACTATGGCTACACCTTC; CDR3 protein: CASRAAGRNYGYTF
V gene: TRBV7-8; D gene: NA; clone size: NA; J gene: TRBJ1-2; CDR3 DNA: TGTGCTAGCAGCCGGGAGGGAAAGACTAACTATGGCTACACCTTC; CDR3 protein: CASSREGKTNYGYTF
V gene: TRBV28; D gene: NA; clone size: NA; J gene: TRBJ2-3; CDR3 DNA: TGTGCCAGCAGTTCACCCGGGAGCGCCCGGCGAGATACGCAGTATTTT; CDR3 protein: CASSSPGSARRDTQYF
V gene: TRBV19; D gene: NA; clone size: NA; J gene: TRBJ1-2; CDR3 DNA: TGTGCCAGTAGTCGGGACCCTGGCCCGAATAACTATGGCTACACCTTC; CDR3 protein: CASSRDPGPNNYGYTF
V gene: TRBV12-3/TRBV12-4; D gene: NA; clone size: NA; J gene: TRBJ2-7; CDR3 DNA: TGTGCCAGCAGTTCCTCCCGCGAGCAGTACTTC; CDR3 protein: CASSSSREQYF
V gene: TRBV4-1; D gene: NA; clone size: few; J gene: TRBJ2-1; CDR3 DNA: TGCGCCAGCAGCCATATGACAGTTCCTCCTGAGCAGTTCTTC; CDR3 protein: CASSHMTVPPEQFF
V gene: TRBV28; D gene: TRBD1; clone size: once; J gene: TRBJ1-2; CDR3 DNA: TGTGCCAGCAGTTTACATGTTGTGGGGACAGGGGGTGGCTATGGCTACACCTTC; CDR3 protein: CASSLHVVGTGGGYGYTF
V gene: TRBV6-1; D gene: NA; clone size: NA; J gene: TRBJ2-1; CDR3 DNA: TGTGCCAGCAGTGACAGAATAAACAATGAGCAGTTCTTC; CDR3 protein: CASSDRINNEQFF
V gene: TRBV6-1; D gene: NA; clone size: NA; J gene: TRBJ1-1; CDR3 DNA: TGTGCCAGCAGTGACCGCTGGCGTGACAGGAACACTGAAGCTTTCTTT; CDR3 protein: CASSDRWRDRNTEAFF
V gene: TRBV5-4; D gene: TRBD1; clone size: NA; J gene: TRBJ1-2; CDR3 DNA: TGTGCCAGCAGCCACGGGGGACAGAACTATGGCTACACCTTC; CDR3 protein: CASSHGGQNYGYTF
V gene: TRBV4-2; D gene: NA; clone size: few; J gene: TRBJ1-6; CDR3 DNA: TGTGCCAGCAGCCTAGAGGAATATAATTCACCCCTCCACTTT; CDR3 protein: CASSLEEYNSPLHF
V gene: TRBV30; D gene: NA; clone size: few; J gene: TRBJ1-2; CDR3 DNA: TGTGCCTGGAGTATAGGCCGGGCCGAAAAACCCGACACCTTC; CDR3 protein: CAWSIGRAEKPDTF
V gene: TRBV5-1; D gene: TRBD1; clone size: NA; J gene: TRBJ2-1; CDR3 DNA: TGCGCCAGCAGGAGGGACAGGGGTTCCAATGAGCAGTTCTTC; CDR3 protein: CASRRDRGSNEQFF
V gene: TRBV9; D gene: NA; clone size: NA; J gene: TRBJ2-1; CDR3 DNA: TGTGCCAGCAGCGTAACCGCTTCCCTTTCCTCCTACAATGAGCAGTTCTTC; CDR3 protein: CASSVTASLSSYNEQFF
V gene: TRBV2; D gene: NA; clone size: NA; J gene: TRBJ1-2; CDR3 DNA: TGTGCCAGCAGTGAGAGGGAGGGCAACTATGGCTACACCTTC; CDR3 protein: CASSEREGNYGYTF
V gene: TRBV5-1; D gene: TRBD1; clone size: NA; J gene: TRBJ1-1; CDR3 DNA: TGCGCCAGCAGCTTGGAGGTGGCAGGGGGAGCTTTCTTT; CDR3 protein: CASSLEVAGGAFF
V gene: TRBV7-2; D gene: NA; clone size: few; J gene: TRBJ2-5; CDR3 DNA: TGTGCCAGCAGCTTAGTGGTTGGGCAAGAGACCCAGTACTTC; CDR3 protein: CASSLVVGQETQYF
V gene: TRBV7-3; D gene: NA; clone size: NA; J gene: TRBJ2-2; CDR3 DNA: TGTGCCAGCAGCTTAACGGGGACCACCGGGGAGCTGTTTTTT; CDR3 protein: CASSLTGTTGELFF
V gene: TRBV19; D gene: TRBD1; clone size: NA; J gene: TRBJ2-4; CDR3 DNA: TGTGCCAGTAGTACGGGACAGGGGTTAGCCAAAAACATTCAGTACTTC; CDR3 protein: CASSTGQGLAKNIQYF
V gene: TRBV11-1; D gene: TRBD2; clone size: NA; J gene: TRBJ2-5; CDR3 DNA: TGTGCCAGCAGCTCAACTAGCGCACGGGAGACCCAGTACTTC; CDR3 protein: CASSSTSARETQYF
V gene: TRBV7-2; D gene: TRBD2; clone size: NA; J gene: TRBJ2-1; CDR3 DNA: TGTGCCAGCAGCTTAGCTCTCTGGGCTAGCGGGGGAGGACCGGATGAATACAATGAGCAGTTCTTC; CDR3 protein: CASSLALWASGGGPDEYNEQFF
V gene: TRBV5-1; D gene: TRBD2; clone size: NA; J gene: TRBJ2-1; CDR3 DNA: TGCGCCAGCAGGCCGACTAGCGAGGGTGAGCAGTTCTTC; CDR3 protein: CASRPTSEGEQFF